This is a list of T cell receptor beta chains from one sample in a study of beta chain features in type 1 diabetes. Sequenced by immunoSEQ multiplex PCR; TCRdb stores in-frame clones only, minus some. The sample lists tens of thousands of clones, under 35% occurring once. Sequenced: stem cell memory CD4+ T cells from blood. These receptors were taken from a woman aged 18 to 35 in good health. CDR3s include the opening cysteine and the closing phenylalanine or tryptophan. D genes are given only for firm matches. Only some rows state a clone size, as once, few, many or a class for expanded clones.

d_call	clone_size	j_call	v_call	cdr3_aa	cdr3_nt
TRBD1	few	TRBJ1-1	TRBV5-1	CASSLGTGWDTEAFF	TGCGCCAGCAGCTTGGGGACAGGGTGGGACACTGAAGCTTTCTTT
NA	NA	TRBJ1-2	TRBV6-6	CASTQGRAGYTF	TGTGCCAGTACCCAGGGGCGGGCTGGCTACACCTTC
TRBD1	NA	TRBJ1-2	TRBV30	CAWIMKGPGQGPFYGYTF	TGTGCCTGGATAATGAAGGGCCCAGGACAGGGTCCCTTCTATGGCTACACCTTC
NA	NA	TRBJ1-3	TRBV30	CAWRGGGNTIYF	TGTGCCTGGAGAGGGGGAGGAAACACCATATATTTT
TRBD2	NA	TRBJ2-5	TRBV11-1	CASSRTSGVGETQYF	TGTGCCAGCAGCAGGACTAGCGGAGTGGGGGAGACCCAGTACTTC
TRBD1	NA	TRBJ2-2	TRBV30	CAWRVQGLDTGELFF	TGTGCCTGGAGAGTACAGGGGTTAGACACCGGGGAGCTGTTTTTT
NA	few	TRBJ1-2	TRBV18	CASSPPAGEGYTF	TGTGCCAGCTCACCACCGGCAGGGGAGGGCTACACCTTC
NA	NA	TRBJ1-1	TRBV6-1	CASSRTANTEAFF	TGTGCCAGCAGTAGGACAGCGAACACTGAAGCTTTCTTT
TRBD1	NA	TRBJ2-7	TRBV2	CAVRDSTYEQYF	TGTGCCGTCCGGGACAGCACCTACGAGCAGTACTTC
TRBD2	NA	TRBJ2-4	TRBV19	CASTRTSGSRNIQYF	TGTGCCAGTACTAGGACTAGCGGGAGTCGAAACATTCAGTACTTC
NA	few	TRBJ2-1	TRBV7-9	CASSLGSGGPYEQFF	TGTGCCAGCAGCTTAGGTTCCGGAGGGCCGTATGAGCAGTTCTTC
TRBD2	NA	TRBJ2-1	TRBV5-1	CASRASGSSYNEQFF	TGCGCCAGCAGGGCTAGCGGTAGCTCCTACAATGAGCAGTTCTTC
TRBD2	NA	TRBJ2-3	TRBV7-3	CASSPSGASTDTQYF	TGTGCCAGCAGCCCTAGCGGGGCTAGCACAGATACGCAGTATTTT
TRBD1	few	TRBJ2-2	TRBV19	CAGREGGSTGELFF	TGTGCCGGAAGAGAAGGGGGCTCCACCGGGGAGCTGTTTTTT
NA	few	TRBJ1-2	TRBV30	CAWSSAGDGYTF	TGTGCCTGGAGTTCGGCGGGGGATGGCTACACCTTC
NA	NA	TRBJ2-3	TRBV5-4	CASSLGLREDTQYF	TGTGCCAGCAGCTTGGGTCTGAGGGAGGATACGCAGTATTTT
NA	NA	TRBJ1-2	TRBV27	CASSLISGANYGYTF	TGTGCCAGCAGTTTGATTTCCGGAGCTAACTATGGCTACACCTTC
TRBD2	few	TRBJ2-3	TRBV30	CAWSRAGGIDTQYF	TGTGCCTGGAGCCGCGCGGGAGGGATAGATACGCAGTATTTT
TRBD1	few	TRBJ2-7	TRBV19	CASSNQDRAFSYEQYF	TGTGCCAGTAGTAACCAGGACAGGGCATTCTCCTACGAGCAGTACTTC
TRBD1	many	TRBJ2-5	TRBV9	CASSVGTGDGETQYF	TGTGCCAGCAGCGTGGGGACAGGGGACGGGGAGACCCAGTACTTC
TRBD2	few	TRBJ2-3	TRBV2	CASKTSGGTDTQYF	TGTGCCAGCAAGACTAGCGGGGGCACAGATACGCAGTATTTT
TRBD2	few	TRBJ2-3	TRBV5-6	CASSNPGTSGRSYTDTQYF	TGTGCCAGCAGCAATCCCGGGACTAGCGGGAGGTCCTACACAGATACGCAGTATTTT
NA	NA	TRBJ2-5	TRBV7-3	CASSPNGGQETQYF	TGTGCCAGCAGCCCGAACGGAGGGCAGGAGACCCAGTACTTC
TRBD2	few	TRBJ2-5	TRBV4-3	CASSQAAGGRETQYF	TGCGCCAGCAGCCAAGCAGCGGGGGGGCGGGAGACCCAGTACTTC
NA	NA	TRBJ1-2	TRBV15	CATSRDKTATYGYTF	TGTGCCACCAGCAGAGATAAGACAGCAACATATGGCTACACCTTC
TRBD1	NA	TRBJ1-2	TRBV4-1	CASSQPGQGNYGYTF	TGCGCCAGCAGCCAACCGGGACAGGGGAACTATGGCTACACCTTC
TRBD1	NA	TRBJ1-1	TRBV7-8	CASSWGTGGVTEAFF	TGTGCCAGCAGCTGGGGGACAGGGGGCGTCACTGAAGCTTTCTTT
NA	NA	TRBJ1-2	TRBV18	CASSPLGRGANYGYTF	TGTGCCAGCTCGCCCCTGGGGCGCGGGGCTAACTATGGCTACACCTTC
TRBD1	few	TRBJ1-5	TRBV6-6	CASSPGDSGNQPQHF	TGTGCCAGCAGCCCAGGGGACAGTGGCAATCAGCCCCAGCATTTT
NA	NA	TRBJ2-5	TRBV5-1	CASSPPGRIETQYF	TGCGCCAGCAGCCCCCCCGGCAGGATAGAGACCCAGTACTTC
NA	few	TRBJ2-7	TRBV5-1	CASSLAKLTSRSYEQYF	TGCGCCAGCAGCTTGGCAAAGCTGACAAGCCGCTCCTACGAGCAGTACTTC
TRBD1	once	TRBJ1-3	TRBV5-1	CASSLDRGGNTIYF	TGCGCCAGCAGCTTGGACAGGGGAGGAAACACCATATATTTT
NA	NA	TRBJ1-1	TRBV6-5	CASSSPGAQAAFF	TGTGCCAGCAGTAGTCCAGGGGCCCAGGCCGCTTTCTTT
NA	few	TRBJ2-7	TRBV18	CASSPPDTPKSYEQYF	TGTGCCAGCTCACCACCGGACACACCTAAGAGCTACGAGCAGTACTTC
TRBD2	few	TRBJ2-2	TRBV2	CASSVGLAGLGELFF	TGTGCCAGCAGTGTGGGACTAGCGGGCCTCGGGGAGCTGTTTTTT
TRBD2	NA	TRBJ2-3	TRBV6-1	CASSGRLAVLSTDTQYF	TGTGCCAGCAGTGGCCGACTAGCGGTCCTTAGCACAGATACGCAGTATTTT
NA	NA	TRBJ1-2	TRBV4-2	CASSQDRGGGYTF	TGTGCCAGCAGCCAAGATCGAGGCGGAGGCTACACCTTC
TRBD2	NA	TRBJ2-1	TRBV4-1	CASSQDPRRGENNEQFF	TGCGCCAGCAGCCAAGATCCTAGGCGGGGGGAAAACAATGAGCAGTTCTTC